A single sample is the source of the 27 T cell receptor beta chains below, sequenced in a study of T cells in women clearing cervical HPV infection. Clones were read by immunoSEQ multiplex PCR, and TCRdb kept only the in-frame ones, dropping some. The sample table includes some 30,000 clones. The sample consisted of blood buffy coat. These receptor sequences come from a woman aged 18-70 years with a cervical HPV16 infection that either progressed to CIN3+ or cleared (not recorded which).

Points on this clone: The read is 3 residues too short to cover the CDR3 end, so that end is filled in from the germline J gene. The chain recombines TRBV7-7 with TRBJ1-6; no firm D call. V was shortened by 1 base and J by 7 bases, with 5 bases between the two germline ends. CDR1 and CDR2 from the germline V gene are SSHAT and FNYEAQ (reference sequence). The CDR3 is 13 residues long. CDR3 protein: CASSLDPNSPLHF. The CDR3 bases that were read are TGTGCCAGCAGCTTAGATCCGAATTCACCC.

The CDR3 here is CASSENSNEQFF. The part of the CDR3 DNA that was read is TGTGCCAGCAGTGAAAACAGCAATGAG. The chain links TRBV6-1 to TRBJ2-1; D gene unclear. The read is 3 residues too short to cover the CDR3 end, so that end is filled in from the germline J gene. V lost 2 bases to trimming and J lost 6 bases, with 5 bases between them. The CDR3 sequence is 12 residues long. The germline gives CDR1 MNHNS, CDR2 SASEGT.

With regard to this clone: With the read ending 3 residues before the CDR3 end, the germline J gene is used to fill in that end. V is TRBV5-6 and J is TRBJ2-1, with TRBD1 matching 8 bases. Losses at the gene ends were 4 bases for V and 3 bases for J; bases not matched to a gene: 3. CDR3 length: 14 residues. Germline-derived CDR1 and CDR2 are SGHDT and YYEEEE. This chain's CDR3 is CASSTGTGYNEQFF. CDR3 DNA (partial): TGTGCCAGCAGCACCGGGACAGGCTACAATGAG.

Details on this clone: The CDR3 end lies 3 residues beyond the end of the read and is filled in from the germline J gene. The chain recombines TRBV5-1 with TRBJ2-7; TRBD1 is a possible D gene (6 bases). The V gene's germline CDR1 is SGHRS and CDR2 YFSETQ. V lost 0 bases, J lost 4 bases, and 8 bases lay in between. The CDR3 contains 13 residues. The DNA read from the CDR3 is TGCGCCAGCAGCTTGGACAGGGCTTACGAG. It specifies CASSLDRAYE. The CDR3 in its entirety is CASSLDRAYEQYF.

Regarding this clone: The missing CDR3 end, 3 residues past where the read stops, is filled in from the germline J gene. The chain carries TRBV30 and TRBJ1-2; weak D call: TRBD1 (6 bases). Trimming cost V 1 base and J 6 bases, with 12 bases left between them. This CDR3 has 13 residues. CDR1 is GTSNPN and CDR2 is SVGIG in the germline V gene (reference sequence). CDR3 in amino acids: CAWSAGGGNGYTF. The sequenced CDR3 bases are TGTGCCTGGAGTGCGGGGGGCGGTAATGGC.

As concerns this clone: The CDR3 extends 3 residues past the end of the read, so its final part is completed from the germline J gene. The J gene is TRBJ1-1, the V gene TRBV5-6, with a tentative D call TRBD1 (5 bases). The germline V and J ends were trimmed by 0 bases and 5 bases, with 11 bases remaining between them. Germline CDR1 is SGHDT and CDR2 is YYEEEE. The CDR3 extends over 14 amino acids. CDR3 loop: CASSLGLGHTEAFF. The covered CDR3 bases are TGTGCCAGCAGCTTGGGACTCGGACATACTGAA.

Turning to this clone: The read ends 3 residues shy of where the CDR3 ends; the end is completed using the germline J gene. The rearrangement uses TRBV7-9 and TRBJ1-2, with 7 bases fitting TRBD1. V trimming: 5 bases; J trimming: 3 bases; junction bases outside the gene matches: 6. Germline assignment: CDR1 SEHNR and CDR2 FQNEAQ (reference sequence). This CDR3 has 14 residues. CDR3 sequence reads: CASSLETGDYGYTF. The covered CDR3 bases are TGTGCCAGCAGCCTCGAAACAGGGGACTATGGC.

This clone is identified as medium-sized from frequency. The DNA ends 3 residues before the CDR3 does, and the rest of the CDR3 is filled in from the germline J gene. The chain couples TRBV24-1 to TRBJ1-2, with D uncertain. The CDR3 has 13 amino acids. Germline V gene sequence: CDR1 KGHDR, CDR2 SFDVKD. CDR3 protein: CATSADKRSGYTF. The CDR3 bases that were read are TGTGCCACCAGTGCCGACAAGAGGTCGGGC.

Note on this clone: The DNA ends 3 residues before the CDR3 does, and the rest of the CDR3 is filled in from the germline J gene. This sequence joins TRBV20-1 and TRBJ1-4; D gene unclear. Germline CDR1 is DFQATT and CDR2 is SNEGSKA (reference sequence). The CDR3 runs 14 residues. V lost 6 bases and J 4 bases, leaving 15 bases between the germline ends. This chain's CDR3 is CSARGPDLNEKLFF. CDR3 DNA, as far as it was read: TGCAGTGCCCGAGGGCCAGATCTTAATGAAAAA.

Details on this clone: The read is 3 residues too short to cover the CDR3 end, so that end is filled in from the germline J gene. This rearrangement joins TRBV5-6 to TRBJ2-1; TRBD2 matches 11 bases. The CDR3 is 15 amino acids. Looked up from germline, CDR1 is SGHDT and CDR2 is YYEEEE. V was pared by 3 bases and J by 8 bases, with 7 bases of the junction left unmatched. This chain's CDR3 is CASSSPTSGSYEQFF. The CDR3 bases that were read are TGTGCCAGCAGCTCCCCCACTAGCGGGAGCTATGAG.

Concerning this clone: Read sequence stops 3 residues before the CDR3 end, and the germline J gene provides the missing end. The chain is built from TRBV7-6 and TRBJ1-2; TRBD1 aligns across 10 bases. CDR3 length: 14 amino acids. The germline gives CDR1 SGHVS, CDR2 FNYEAQ. J was trimmed by 7 bases and V by 6 bases; bases with no gene match: 8. The CDR3 spells CASSPGTGDTGYTF. The part of the CDR3 DNA that was read is TGTGCCAGCAGTCCCGGGACAGGGGACACTGGC.

Worth noting for this clone: The read gets to within 3 residues of the CDR3 end, and the germline J gene fills in the rest. The chain employs TRBV6-1 and TRBJ1-1; D gene uncertain. V shed 0 bases and J shed 1 base, with 9 bases lying between them. The CDR3 has 15 amino acids. Looked up from germline, CDR1 is MNHNS and CDR2 is SASEGT. The CDR3 bases that were read are TGTGCCAGCAGTGAAGCAGGGTTCGGGAACACTGAA. Its translation: CASSEAGFGNTE. The full-length CDR3 reads as CASSEAGFGNTEAFF.

CDR3 loop: CSVEGWAGNGYTF. CDR3 DNA (partial): TGCAGCGTTGAAGGGTGGGCAGGGAATGGC. V is TRBV29-1 and J is TRBJ1-2; a possible D gene is TRBD1 (5 bases). The read falls 3 residues short of the CDR3 end, and the missing part is taken from the germline J gene. This CDR3 is built from 13 residues. Germline CDR1 reads SQVTM; CDR2 reads ANQGSEA. The V end lost 1 base, the J end lost 6 bases, and 12 bases lay between the germline ends. The full variable domain, in which reference TRBV29-1 and TRBJ1-2 provide the parts outside the CDR3, is SAVISQKPSRDICQRGTSLTIQCQVDSQVTMMFWYRQQPGQSLTLIATANQGSEATYESGFVIDKFPISRPNLTFSTLTVSNMSPEDSSIYLCSVEGWAGNGYTFGSGTRLTVV.

Remarks on this clone: The sequence runs out 3 residues before the end of the CDR3; the remainder is reconstructed from the germline J gene. The chain combines TRBV5-1 with TRBJ2-2, with unresolved D. Germline CDR1 and CDR2: SGHRS and YFSETQ. There are 15 residues in the CDR3. V was shortened by 0 bases and J by 0 bases, with 6 bases between the two germline ends. The CDR3 sequence: CASSLGASNTGELFF. CDR3 DNA (partial): TGCGCCAGCAGCTTGGGGGCATCGAACACCGGGGAG. Combining the CDR3 with reference TRBV5-1 and TRBJ2-2 gives the whole variable domain KAGVTQTPRYLIKTRGQQVTLSCSPISGHRSVSWYQQTPGQGLQFLFEYFSETQRNKGNFPGRFSGRQFSNSRSEMNVSTLELGDSALYLCASSLGASNTGELFFGEGSRLTVL.

About this clone itself: The read stops 3 residues short of the end of the CDR3; the missing end is completed from the germline J gene. The V call is TRBV20-1, the J call TRBJ2-5; 7 nucleotides match TRBD2. Germline V gene lookup returns CDR1 DFQATT and CDR2 SNEGSKA (reference sequence). The CDR3 is 16 amino acids. J lost 5 bases, V lost 5 bases, and 17 bases had no gene match. The CDR3 bases that were read are TGCAGTGCTCCCGCCTTGGGGGGAGGGCTAGGGGAGACC. The encoded protein is CSAPALGGGLGET. The full CDR3 sequence reads CSAPALGGGLGETQYF.

As to this clone: The read gets to within 3 residues of the CDR3 end, and the germline J gene fills in the rest. The chain joins TRBV10-3 to TRBJ2-5; the match to TRBD1 covers 7 bases. V lost 8 bases, J lost 5 bases, and 8 bases stayed unmatched. Germline CDR1 and CDR2: ENHRY and SYGVKD. The CDR3 is 13 amino acids. The part of the CDR3 DNA that was read is TGTGCCATCGCCGACAGGGTGAAGGAGACC. It translates to CAIADRVKET. The complete CDR3 protein is CAIADRVKETQYF.

To note about this clone: The read ends 3 residues before the CDR3 terminus; that terminus is restored from the germline J gene. The chain uses TRBV20-1 and TRBJ1-2; TRBD1 matches at 7 bases. The length of the CDR3 is 11 residues. Germline CDR1 and CDR2: DFQATT and SNEGSKA (reference sequence). The sequenced CDR3 bases are TGCAGTGCTATGGGACAGTATAGC. Translation: CSAMGQYS. The whole CDR3 sequence is CSAMGQYSYTF.

Comment on this clone: Sequencing ends 3 residues short of the CDR3 end; the germline J gene provides the rest. The chain links TRBV5-4 to TRBJ2-3; TRBD1 agrees at 11 bases. This CDR3 spans 15 amino acids. Germline V gives CDR1 SGHNT, CDR2 YYREEE (reference sequence). Trimming cost V 4 bases and J 4 bases; bases outside gene matches: 5. The CDR3 loop is CASSTDRGQADTQYF. CDR3 DNA (partial): TGTGCCAGCAGCACGGACAGGGGGCAGGCAGATACG.

Regarding this clone: The read ends 3 residues before the CDR3 terminus; that terminus is restored from the germline J gene. The chain recombines TRBV18 with TRBJ1-2; unclear D gene. CDR3 length equals 13 residues. The V gene's germline CDR1 is KGHSH and CDR2 LQKENI. Incomplete CDR3 DNA: TGTGCCAGCTCATCGACTAGCCCCTGGGAC. Its translation: CASSSTSPWD. The complete CDR3 sequence is CASSSTSPWDYTF. The whole variable domain, filled in from reference TRBV18 and TRBJ1-2, reads NAGVMQNPRHLVRRRGQEARLRCSPMKGHSHVYWYRQLPEEGLKFMVYLQKENIIDESGMPKERFSAEFPKEGPSILRIQQVVRGDSAAYFCASSSTSPWDYTFGSGTRLTVV.

Worth noting for this clone: The read halts 3 residues ahead of the CDR3 end, with the missing end drawn from the germline J gene. The chain employs TRBV5-4 and TRBJ2-1; 10 nucleotides line up with TRBD2. CDR1 and CDR2 (germline): SGHNT, YYREEE (reference sequence). V lost 0 bases, J lost 6 bases, and 3 bases stayed unmatched. CDR3 length equals 15 residues. The sequenced part of the CDR3 DNA is TGTGCCAGCAGCTTGGGGCTAGCGGGAGCCAATGAG. The encoded protein is CASSLGLAGANE. The whole CDR3 sequence reads CASSLGLAGANEQFF.

A word on this clone: The read comes to an end 3 residues before the CDR3 does, leaving the germline J gene to fill in the end. The rearrangement uses TRBV20-1 and TRBJ2-7; 10 nucleotides align to TRBD2. J was trimmed by 2 bases and V by 0 bases; bases with no gene match: 13. The CDR3 loop spans 18 amino acids. Germline CDR1 DFQATT, CDR2 SNEGSKA (reference sequence). The CDR3 sequence: CSARDLFPSGRAAYEQYF. The DNA read from the CDR3 is TGCAGTGCTAGAGATCTATTTCCAAGCGGGAGGGCCGCCTACGAG.

Concerning this clone itself: Read coverage stops 3 residues before the CDR3 terminus; the germline J gene supplies the remainder. Other DNA sequences in this specimen translate into the identical CDR3. The chain carries TRBV5-5 and TRBJ2-4, with D tentatively TRBD1 (6 bases). The CDR3 runs to 13 residues. V was clipped by 4 bases and J by 5 bases, with 10 bases between them. In germline, CDR1 is SGHKS, CDR2 YYEKEE (reference sequence). The sequenced CDR3 bases are TGTGCCAGCAGCCTACCAGGGGAAAACATT. Protein product: CASSLPGENI. From start to end, the CDR3 is CASSLPGENIQYF.

Comment on this clone: Sequencing ends 3 residues short of the CDR3 end; the germline J gene provides the rest. The chain links TRBV11-2 to TRBJ2-7; TRBD2 aligns across 11 bases. J gave up 4 bases and V 4 bases, and 6 bases lay outside the gene matches. Germline-derived CDR1 and CDR2 are SGHAT and FQNNGV. The CDR3 has 15 residues. The CDR3 is CASSSTLAGGYEQYF. The sequenced CDR3 bases are TGTGCCAGCAGCTCAACGCTAGCGGGGGGTTACGAG.

Comments on this clone: The read gets to within 3 residues of the CDR3 end, and the germline J gene fills in the rest. This sequence joins TRBV7-7 and TRBJ2-1; TRBD2 aligns across 8 bases. V dropped 1 base and J dropped 5; count of bases not matched to a gene: 4. Germline values: CDR1 SSHAT, CDR2 FNYEAQ (reference sequence). The CDR3 contains 15 residues. The CDR3 protein is CASSLEAGENNEQFF. The DNA read from the CDR3 is TGTGCCAGCAGCTTAGAAGCGGGGGAAAACAATGAG.

Details on this clone: Sequencing ends 3 residues short of the CDR3 end; the germline J gene provides the rest. The V call is TRBV28, the J call TRBJ1-4, with D hard to call. This CDR3 contains 12 residues. Germline V gene sequence: CDR1 MDHEN, CDR2 SYDVKM. V lost 2 bases and J lost 7, with 5 bases in between. CDR3 sequence: CASSLKREKLFF. Incomplete CDR3 DNA: TGTGCCAGCAGTTTAAAGCGTGAAAAA.

Points on this clone: The CDR3 is cut off 3 residues early in the read; its end comes from the germline J gene. The chain uses TRBV20-1 and TRBJ2-7, with D possibly being TRBD2 (6 bases). Trimming cost V 6 bases and J 3 bases, with 9 bases left between them. This CDR3 is 11 amino acids long. Per the germline V gene, CDR1 is DFQATT and CDR2 is SNEGSKA (reference sequence). The DNA read from the CDR3 is TGCAGTGCCGGGACTCGCTACGAG. Translated: CSAGTRYE. The whole CDR3 is CSAGTRYEQYF.

A note on this clone: The read gets to within 3 residues of the CDR3 end, and the germline J gene fills in the rest. The V and J genes are TRBV12-3 or TRBV12-4 and TRBJ2-3; D remains unclear. Trimming shortened V by 3 bases and J by 0 bases, and 10 bases separated the two germline ends. CDR3 size: 15 residues. CDR3: CASSFGGSSTDTQYF. CDR3 bases read: TGTGCCAGCAGTTTTGGCGGAAGCAGCACAGATACG.